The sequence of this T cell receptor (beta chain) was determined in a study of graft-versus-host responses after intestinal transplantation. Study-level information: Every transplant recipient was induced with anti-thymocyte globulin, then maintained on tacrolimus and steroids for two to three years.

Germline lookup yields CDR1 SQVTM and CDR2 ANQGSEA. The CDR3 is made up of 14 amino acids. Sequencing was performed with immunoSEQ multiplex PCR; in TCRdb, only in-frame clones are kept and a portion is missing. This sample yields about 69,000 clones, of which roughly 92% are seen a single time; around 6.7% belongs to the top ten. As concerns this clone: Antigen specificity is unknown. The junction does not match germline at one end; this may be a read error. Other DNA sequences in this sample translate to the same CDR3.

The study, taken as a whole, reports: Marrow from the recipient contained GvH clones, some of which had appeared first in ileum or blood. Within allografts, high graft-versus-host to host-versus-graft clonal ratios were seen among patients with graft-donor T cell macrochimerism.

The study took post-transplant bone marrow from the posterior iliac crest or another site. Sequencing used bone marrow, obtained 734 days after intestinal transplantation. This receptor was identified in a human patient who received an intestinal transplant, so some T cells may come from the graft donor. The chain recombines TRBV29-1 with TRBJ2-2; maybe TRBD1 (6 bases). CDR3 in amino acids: CSVGQSLNTGELFF. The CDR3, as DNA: TGTAGCGTGGGACAATCCCTAAACACCGGGGAGCTGTTTTTT.